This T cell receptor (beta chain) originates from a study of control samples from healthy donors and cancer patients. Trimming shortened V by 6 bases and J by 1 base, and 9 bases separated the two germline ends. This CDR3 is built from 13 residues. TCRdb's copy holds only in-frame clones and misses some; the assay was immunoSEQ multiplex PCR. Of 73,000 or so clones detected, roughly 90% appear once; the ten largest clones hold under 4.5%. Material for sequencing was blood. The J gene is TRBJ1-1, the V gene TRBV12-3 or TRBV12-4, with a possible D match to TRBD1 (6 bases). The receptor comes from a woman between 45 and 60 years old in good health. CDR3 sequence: CASSLGANTEAFF. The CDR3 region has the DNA TGTGCCAGCAGCTTGGGGGCGAACACTGAAGCTTTCTTT.